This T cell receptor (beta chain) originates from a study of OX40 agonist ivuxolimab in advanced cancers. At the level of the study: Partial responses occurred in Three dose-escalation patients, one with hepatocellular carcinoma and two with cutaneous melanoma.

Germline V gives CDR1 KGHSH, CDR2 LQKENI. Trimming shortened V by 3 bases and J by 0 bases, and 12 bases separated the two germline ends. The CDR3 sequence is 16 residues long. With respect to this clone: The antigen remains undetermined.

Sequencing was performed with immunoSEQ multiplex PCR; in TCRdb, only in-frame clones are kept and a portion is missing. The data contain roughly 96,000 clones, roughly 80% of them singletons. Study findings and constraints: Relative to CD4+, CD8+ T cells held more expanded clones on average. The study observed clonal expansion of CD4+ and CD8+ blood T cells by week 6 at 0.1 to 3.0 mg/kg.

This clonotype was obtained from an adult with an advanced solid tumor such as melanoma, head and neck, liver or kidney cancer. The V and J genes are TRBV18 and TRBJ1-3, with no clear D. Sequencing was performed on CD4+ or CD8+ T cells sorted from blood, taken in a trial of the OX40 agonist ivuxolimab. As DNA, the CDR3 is TGTGCCAGCTCACCGGGCTCTTTCCCCTCTGGAAACACCATATATTTT. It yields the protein CASSPGSFPSGNTIYF.